Below, 32 T cell receptor beta chains from the same sample are listed, as sequenced in a study of response to subunit inactivated influenza vaccine. TCRdb itself ran the RT-PCR reads through MiXCR, one entry per CDR3 protein. Seen here are roughly 700,000 distinct CDR3 sequences, approximately 13% observed once, and the top ten hold 5.5% to 8%. Sequenced here: PBMCs from blood, sampled 14 to 15 days before vaccination. The receptors shown here come from a middle-aged man who received an inactivated influenza vaccine.

Regarding this clonotype: A read error is possible here, since a much larger clone lies one base away. The chain links TRBV6-1 to TRBJ2-1; 8 bases align to TRBD2. The J call may be incorrect, as the DNA end agrees better with TRBJ2-7. The CDR3 covers 15 residues. Germline V CDR1 and CDR2: MNHNS, SASEGT. The CDR3 reads CASSEARGGSNEQYF. Here the CDR3 DNA reads TGTGCCAGCAGTGAAGCCCGGGGGGGGAGCAATGAGCAGTACTTC.

The chain carries TRBV3-1 and TRBJ2-1; 15 bases fit TRBD2. The CDR3 length is 19 residues. The V segment lost 3 bases and the J segment 5 bases; nucleotides outside the gene matches: 11. Germline CDR1 is LGHDT and CDR2 is YNNKEL (reference sequence). DNA for the CDR3: TGTGCCAGCAGCCAGTACAGGGACGGGACTAGCGGGGGGCACAATGAGCAGTTCTTC. It codes for CASSQYRDGTSGGHNEQFF.

This clonotype was seen more than once but under ten times. The V call is TRBV19, the J call TRBJ2-7; TRBD2 matches at 10 bases. V trimming: 5 bases; J trimming: 9 bases; junction bases outside the gene matches: 4. Looked up from germline, CDR1 is LNHDA and CDR2 is SQIVND (reference sequence). This CDR3 is 12 amino acids long. CDR3 nucleotide sequence: TGTGCCAGTAGTCTAGCGGGAGATCGGCAGTACTTC. It yields the protein CASSLAGDRQYF.

This clonotype was detected only a few times. This chain connects TRBV3-1 to TRBJ1-2; TRBD1 might be the D (5 bases). The CDR3 runs to 13 residues. V was clipped by 3 bases and J by 4 bases, with 9 bases between them. Germline V lookup: CDR1 LGHDT, CDR2 YNNKEL (reference sequence). CDR3 residues: CASSQGGTYGYTF. CDR3 in DNA: TGTGCCAGCAGCCAGGGAGGGACCTATGGCTACACCTTC.

The V gene is TRBV20-1, the J gene TRBJ2-6; D remains ambiguous. Trimming removed 3 bases from V and 0 bases from J, with 6 bases in between. The CDR3 sequence is 14 residues long. Germline V gene sequence: CDR1 DFQATT, CDR2 SNEGSKA (reference sequence). In DNA form, the CDR3 reads TGCAGTGCTAGGGTCCCCTCTGGGGCCAACGTCCTGACTTTC. Residues: CSARVPSGANVLTF.

This clonotype is a singleton in its sample. The CDR3 loop is CASSQVGTSGSEQFF. In nucleotides, the CDR3 is TGTGCCAGCAGCCAAGTCGGGACTAGCGGGAGTGAGCAGTTCTTC. J is TRBJ2-1 and V is TRBV4-2; TRBD2 agrees at 14 bases. Germline V gives CDR1 LGHNA, CDR2 YNFKEQ. J lost 9 bases, V lost 1 base, and 2 bases had no gene match. CDR3 length: 15 amino acids.

This clonotype was recorded a few times. The chain uses TRBV7-9 and TRBJ2-1; perhaps TRBD2 as D (5 bases). From germline, CDR1 is SEHNR and CDR2 FQNEAQ (reference sequence). V gave up 4 bases and J gave up 0 bases, with 16 bases separating them. This CDR3 comprises 17 residues. The chain's CDR3 is CASSSLKQRNSYNEQFF. CDR3 DNA sequence: TGTGCCAGCAGCTCACTGAAACAGCGGAACTCCTACAATGAGCAGTTCTTC.

In nucleotides, the CDR3 is TGTGCCAGCTCCCCCCGGGCGGGGGGGCCATCAGATACGCAGTATTTT. Translating gives CASSPRAGGPSDTQYF. This rearrangement joins TRBV18 to TRBJ2-3, with 9 bases that match TRBD2. This CDR3 spans 16 amino acids. Per germline, CDR1 KGHSH and CDR2 LQKENI. The ends lost 6 bases at V and 4 bases at J; junction bases unmatched: 11.

About this clonotype: A much larger clone differs from this one at a single base, so this may be a read error. The J gene is TRBJ2-5, the V gene TRBV7-9; D gene uncertain. The CDR3 spans 11 residues. V lost 7 bases and J 0 bases, leaving 3 bases between the germline ends. Looked up from germline, CDR1 is SEHNR and CDR2 is FQNEAQ (reference sequence). CDR3 sequence (DNA): TGTGCCAGCAACTACCAAGAGACCCAGTACTTC. Translating it yields CASNYQETQYF.

The rearrangement uses TRBV5-1 and TRBJ1-2, with D hard to call. The CDR3 length is 14 residues. CDR1 and CDR2 from the germline V gene are SGHRS and YFSETQ. V lost 4 bases to trimming and J lost 0 bases, with 10 bases between them. DNA of the CDR3: TGCGCCAGCAGCAACAGCGATTCTAACTATGGCTACACCTTC. Amino acids: CASSNSDSNYGYTF.

J is TRBJ1-4 and V is TRBV18; TRBD1 aligns across 7 bases. Germline lookup yields CDR1 KGHSH and CDR2 LQKENI. V lost 6 bases, J lost 7 bases, and 2 bases stayed unmatched. This CDR3 region has 12 residues. The CDR3 bases are TGTGCCAGCTCGGGACAGCGTGAAAAACTGTTTTTT. It codes for CASSGQREKLFF.

In its sample, this clonotype was seen a few times. The gene calls are TRBV30 and TRBJ2-7; TRBD1 matches 9 bases. The CDR3 spans 13 residues. In germline, CDR1 is GTSNPN, CDR2 SVGIG (reference sequence). V lost 4 bases to trimming and J lost 2 bases; unmatched junction nucleotides: 3. CDR3 protein: CAWTRDRAYEQYF. DNA of the CDR3: TGTGCCTGGACCCGGGACAGGGCCTACGAGCAGTACTTC.

This clonotype has ten or more counts. This chain connects TRBV12-3 or TRBV12-4 to TRBJ2-7; TRBD2 agrees at 8 bases. The length of the CDR3 is 17 residues. The junction had 14 bases not matched to a gene; V was cut back by 6 bases and J by 1 base. CDR3 sequence reads: CASSPSVGGGLSYEQYF. In DNA, the CDR3 is TGTGCCAGCAGCCCGTCCGTAGGCGGGGGGTTATCCTACGAGCAGTACTTC.

In its sample, this clonotype was seen a few times. The chain couples TRBV4-3 to TRBJ2-2; D unresolved. The germline CDR1 and CDR2 sequences are LGHNA and YSLEER. With 0 bases removed from V and 6 bases from J, the gap between germline ends came to 11 bases. The CDR3 totals 15 residues. CDR3 amino acids: CASSQDSLTAGELFF. CDR3 nucleotide sequence: TGCGCCAGCAGCCAAGACTCCCTGACGGCCGGGGAGCTGTTTTTT.

This clonotype has more than one count but fewer than ten. The chain links TRBV6-2 or TRBV6-3 to TRBJ2-7, with D possibly being TRBD1 (5 bases). V gave up 3 bases and J gave up 3 bases, with 12 bases separating them. The V gene's germline CDR1 is MNHEY and CDR2 SVGEGT. The length of the CDR3 is 14 residues. CDR3 sequence (DNA): TGTGCCAGCAGTTATGGGGCAGGGTTCTACGAGCAGTACTTC. Its protein product is CASSYGAGFYEQYF.

This clonotype was picked up a small number of times. The chain links TRBV3-1 to TRBJ2-1, with 7 nucleotides matching TRBD1. Trimming at V came to 2 bases and at J to 8 bases, leaving 9 bases not matched to a gene. The CDR3 loop spans 15 amino acids. Germline CDR1 and CDR2: LGHDT and YNNKEL (reference sequence). Here the CDR3 DNA reads TGTGCCAGCAGCCAATCCGACAGGGTGGACCATGAGCAGTTCTTC. Residues: CASSQSDRVDHEQFF.

This clonotype showed up just a few times. This chain connects TRBV28 to TRBJ2-1; 8 bases are shared with TRBD2. Germline CDR1 MDHEN, CDR2 SYDVKM. This CDR3 spans 16 amino acids. The ends lost 5 bases at V and 2 bases at J; junction bases unmatched: 8. The CDR3 DNA follows: TGTGCCAGCAGTGTCCTCCCGGGACTAGCCTACAATGAGCAGTTCTTC. Translated: CASSVLPGLAYNEQFF. Combining the CDR3 with reference TRBV28 and TRBJ2-1 gives the whole variable domain DVKVTQSSRYLVKRTGEKVFLECVQDMDHENMFWYRQDPGLGLRLIYFSYDVKMKEKGDIPEGYSVSREKKERFSLILESASTNQTSMYLCASSVLPGLAYNEQFFGPGTRLTVL.

The V gene is TRBV12-3 or TRBV12-4, the J gene TRBJ1-1; D may be TRBD1 (5 bases). This CDR3 is 16 amino acids long. Trimming stripped 3 bases from V and 1 base from J, with 15 bases between. CDR3 amino acids: CASSLVFGGANTEAFF. The CDR3 coding sequence is TGTGCCAGCAGTTTGGTGTTCGGGGGAGCGAACACTGAAGCTTTCTTT.

This chain connects TRBV18 to TRBJ1-1; TRBD1 is a possible D gene (5 bases). The V gene lost 1 base and the J gene lost 6 bases, with 6 bases spanning the gap. Looked up from germline, CDR1 is KGHSH and CDR2 is LQKENI. The CDR3 runs 12 residues. The CDR3 DNA follows: TGTGCCAGCTCACCACAAGGGGCTGAAGCTTTCTTT. Protein product: CASSPQGAEAFF.

At least ten counts were recorded for this clonotype. The chain joins TRBV7-6 to TRBJ2-5; D uncertain. Trimming took off 1 base at V and 2 bases at J, with 11 bases between the two ends. Looked up from germline, CDR1 is SGHVS and CDR2 is FNYEAQ. This CDR3 is 15 amino acids long. In nucleotides, the CDR3 is TGTGCCAGCAGCTTAGAAGTCCCCCAACAAGAGACCCAGTACTTC. Amino acids: CASSLEVPQQETQYF.

The rearrangement joins TRBV7-9 to TRBJ2-7; TRBD2 matches at 7 bases. J lost 3 bases, V lost 5 bases, and 7 bases had no gene match. The CDR3 runs 14 residues. CDR1 is SEHNR, CDR2 FQNEAQ, per germline (reference sequence). CDR3 sequence (DNA): TGTGCCAGCAGCCTAGACCTAGCGGTCTACGAGCAGTACTTC. Its translation is CASSLDLAVYEQYF.

This clonotype occurred many times. This chain joins TRBV20-1 and TRBJ2-5; 15 nucleotides line up with TRBD2. Germline V gene data show CDR1 as DFQATT and CDR2 as SNEGSKA (reference sequence). This CDR3 spans 18 amino acids. V gave up 0 bases and J gave up 4 bases; unmatched junction bases: 9. Here the CDR3 DNA reads TGCAGTGCTAGAGATAGGACTAGCGGGGGGGCCTCTCGAGAGACCCAGTACTTC. The encoded protein is CSARDRTSGGASRETQYF.

The CDR3 coding sequence is TGTGCCAGCAGCTACGGGACAGGGGGGCTTAATGAGCAGTTCTTC. This sequence encodes CASSYGTGGLNEQFF. The rearrangement uses TRBV12-3 or TRBV12-4 and TRBJ2-1; 11 bases fit TRBD1. Losses at the gene ends were 6 bases for V and 7 bases for J; bases not matched to a gene: 8. This CDR3 spans 15 amino acids.

This clonotype has more than one count but fewer than ten. The V call is TRBV28, the J call TRBJ1-5; weak D call: TRBD1 (5 bases). CDR1 and CDR2 from the germline V gene are MDHEN and SYDVKM. The CDR3 is 19 amino acids. Trimming took off 5 bases at V and 5 bases at J, with 28 bases between the two ends. The CDR3 sequence: CASSQSPGLGTLIDQPQHF. In nucleotides, the CDR3 is TGTGCCAGCAGTCAAAGCCCGGGACTTGGGACTTTAATCGATCAGCCCCAGCATTTT.

This clonotype appeared many times. J is TRBJ2-1 and V is TRBV7-8; D gene unclear. The CDR3 runs 13 residues. With 1 base removed from V and 6 bases from J, the gap between germline ends came to 7 bases. Germline CDR1 reads SGHVS; CDR2 reads FQNEAQ. CDR3 sequence reads: CASSLGVGNEQFF. The CDR3 DNA sequence: TGTGCCAGCAGCTTAGGGGTGGGCAATGAGCAGTTCTTC.

The V call is TRBV27, the J call TRBJ2-7; 11 nucleotides agree with TRBD2. V gave up 4 bases and J gave up 1 base; unmatched junction bases: 18. The germline gives CDR1 MNHEY, CDR2 SMNVEV (reference sequence). The CDR3 is 20 residues long. The CDR3 loop reads CASSSYANSKLAGASYEQYF. The DNA of the CDR3 is TGTGCCAGCAGTTCGTACGCGAACTCAAAACTAGCGGGAGCATCCTACGAGCAGTACTTC.

This clonotype has a count of ten or more. The chain recombines TRBV12-3 or TRBV12-4 with TRBJ2-7; 10 bases are shared with TRBD2. V gave up 2 bases and J gave up 4 bases; unmatched junction bases: 5. The CDR3 has 15 residues. CDR3 nucleotides: TGTGCCAGCAGTTTAAGCGGGGGGGCAGGATACGAGCAGTACTTC. Encoded protein: CASSLSGGAGYEQYF.

This clonotype was counted only a few times. This chain links TRBV2 with TRBJ2-2; no firm D call. Trimming removed 4 bases at V and 8 bases at J, with 14 bases between. The CDR3 is 14 amino acids. Germline V gene lookup returns CDR1 SNHLY and CDR2 FYNNEI. CDR3 region: CASSGAFNGGELFF. The CDR3, as DNA: TGTGCCAGCAGTGGAGCCTTTAACGGAGGGGAGCTGTTTTTT.

This clonotype was counted only a few times. The chain carries TRBV15 and TRBJ1-1, with D unresolved. Germline V gene lookup returns CDR1 LNHNV and CDR2 YYDKDF (reference sequence). The V and J ends lost 0 bases and 3 bases respectively, with 8 bases between them. The CDR3 length is 14 residues. The chain's CDR3 is CATSRDARDTEAFF. The CDR3 DNA is TGTGCCACCAGCAGAGATGCGAGGGACACTGAAGCTTTCTTT.

V and J are TRBV20-1 and TRBJ2-3; no clear D. This CDR3 comprises 14 residues. Germline V CDR1 and CDR2: DFQATT, SNEGSKA (reference sequence). The V end was cut by 1 base, the J end by 4 bases, with 12 bases between. In nucleotides, the CDR3 is TGCAGTGCTAGAGCGGTAGCTGCGGCAGATACGCAGTATTTT. Its protein product is CSARAVAAADTQYF.

The genes are TRBV5-1 and TRBJ2-7; tentative D call: TRBD2 (5 bases). Germline values: CDR1 SGHRS, CDR2 YFSETQ. With 6 bases removed from V and 1 base from J, the gap between germline ends came to 14 bases. This CDR3 is 14 amino acids long. CDR3 loop: CASTRETASYEQYF. CDR3 coding DNA: TGCGCCAGCACGAGGGAGACGGCTTCCTACGAGCAGTACTTC.

The chain recombines TRBV5-5 with TRBJ1-4, with D possibly being TRBD1 (5 bases). Germline V gene lookup returns CDR1 SGHKS and CDR2 YYEKEE (reference sequence). V was shortened by 1 base and J by 5 bases, with 12 bases between the two germline ends. The CDR3 covers 15 residues. CDR3 sequence: CASSLWSGQNEKLFF. The CDR3 nucleotides read TGTGCCAGCAGCTTGTGGTCAGGGCAAAATGAAAAACTGTTTTTT.